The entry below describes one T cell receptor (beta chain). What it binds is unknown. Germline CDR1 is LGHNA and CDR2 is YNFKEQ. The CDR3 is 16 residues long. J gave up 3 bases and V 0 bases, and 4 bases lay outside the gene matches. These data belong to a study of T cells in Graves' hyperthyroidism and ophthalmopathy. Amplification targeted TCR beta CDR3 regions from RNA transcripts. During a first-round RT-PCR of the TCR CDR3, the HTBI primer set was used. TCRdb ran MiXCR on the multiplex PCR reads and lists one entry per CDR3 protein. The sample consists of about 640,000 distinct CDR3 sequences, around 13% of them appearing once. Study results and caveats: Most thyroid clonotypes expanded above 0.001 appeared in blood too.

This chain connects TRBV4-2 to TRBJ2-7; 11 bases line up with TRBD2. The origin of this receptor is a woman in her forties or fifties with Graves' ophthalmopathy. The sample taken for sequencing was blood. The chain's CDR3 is CASSQEIAGGIYEQYF. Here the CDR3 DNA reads TGTGCCAGCAGCCAAGAAATAGCGGGAGGGATCTACGAGCAGTACTTC.